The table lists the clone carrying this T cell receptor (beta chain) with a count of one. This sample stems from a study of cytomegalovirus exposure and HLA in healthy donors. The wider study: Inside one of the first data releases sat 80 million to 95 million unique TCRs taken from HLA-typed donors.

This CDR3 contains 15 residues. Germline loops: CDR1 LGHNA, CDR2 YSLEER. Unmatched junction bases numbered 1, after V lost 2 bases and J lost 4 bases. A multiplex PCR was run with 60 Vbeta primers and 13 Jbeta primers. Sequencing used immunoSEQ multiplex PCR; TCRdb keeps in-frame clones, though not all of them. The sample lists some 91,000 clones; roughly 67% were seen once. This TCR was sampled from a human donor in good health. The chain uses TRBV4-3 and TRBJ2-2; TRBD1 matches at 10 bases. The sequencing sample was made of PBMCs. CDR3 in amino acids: CASSQRDRGTGELFF. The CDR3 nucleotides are TGCGCCAGCAGCCAACGGGACAGGGGCACCGGGGAGCTGTTTTTT.